These 32 T cell receptor beta chains came from one sample sequenced in a study of CD8 T cells in Susac syndrome. RNA amounts of roughly 0.5 to 1 ug underwent reverse transcription with random hexamers. TCRdb re-called the immunoSEQ multiplex PCR reads with MiXCR, one entry per CDR3 protein. The sample carries about 200,000 distinct CDR3 sequences, around 96% recorded once. Sequenced input: CD4+ T cells from PBMCs. The origin of the receptors is a human donor with multiple sclerosis.

This rearrangement joins TRBV3-1 to TRBJ1-5; D is undetermined. This CDR3 has 12 amino acids. The V end was cut by 0 bases, the J end by 6 bases, with 3 bases between. Looked up from germline, CDR1 is LGHDT and CDR2 is YNNKEL (reference sequence). CDR3 DNA sequence: TGTGCCAGCAGCCAAGATACTCAGCCCCAGCATTTT. Its protein product is CASSQDTQPQHF.

This clonotype appeared once. The rearrangement links TRBV29-1 to TRBJ1-2, with D maybe TRBD1 (6 bases). Germline CDR1 is SQVTM and CDR2 is ANQGSEA. CDR3 length: 13 amino acids. V lost 0 bases and J 8 bases, leaving 13 bases between the germline ends. CDR3 protein: CSVEEGGLGGYTF. The CDR3 DNA reads TGCAGCGTTGAAGAGGGGGGGCTGGGAGGCTACACCTTC.

This clonotype was picked up one time. The chain recombines TRBV20-1 with TRBJ2-1, with 7 bases that match TRBD2. The CDR3 is 14 amino acids. Trimming took 5 bases from V and 3 from J; bases not matched to a gene: 7. CDR1 and CDR2 from the germline V gene are DFQATT and SNEGSKA (reference sequence). This chain's CDR3 is CSALAPSGYNEQFF. CDR3 in DNA: TGCAGTGCTTTAGCCCCTAGCGGCTACAATGAGCAGTTCTTC.

This chain joins TRBV20-1 and TRBJ2-3; a possible D gene is TRBD2 (7 bases). The V end lost 6 bases, the J end lost 6 bases, and 13 bases lay between the germline ends. The CDR3 loop spans 12 amino acids. Germline V gene lookup returns CDR1 DFQATT and CDR2 SNEGSKA (reference sequence). The CDR3 sequence is CSAPRGGDTQYF. CDR3 DNA: TGCAGTGCACCCAGGGGAGGGGATACGCAGTATTTT.

This rearrangement joins TRBV29-1 to TRBJ1-2; D gene ambiguous. The length of the CDR3 is 12 residues. Per the germline V gene, CDR1 is SQVTM and CDR2 is ANQGSEA. The V gene lost 6 bases and the J gene lost 1 base, with 9 bases spanning the gap. DNA of the CDR3: TGCAGCGTCTACGGGAGTAACTATGGCTACACCTTC. This gives the protein CSVYGSNYGYTF.

The CDR3 loop is CASSMGRDSYNEQFF. CDR3 sequence (DNA): TGTGCCAGTAGTATGGGCAGGGACTCCTACAATGAGCAGTTCTTC. J is TRBJ2-1 and V is TRBV19, with TRBD1 as a possible D gene (5 bases). V gave up 3 bases and J gave up 0 bases, with 9 bases separating them. The CDR3 has 15 residues. Germline assignment: CDR1 LNHDA and CDR2 SQIVND (reference sequence).

The V and J genes are TRBV20-1 and TRBJ1-5; the D is unclear. Trimming shortened V by 1 base and J by 0 bases, and 4 bases separated the two germline ends. The CDR3 runs to 13 residues. Germline CDR1 reads DFQATT; CDR2 reads SNEGSKA (reference sequence). CDR3 protein: CSARGDSNQPQHF. The CDR3, as DNA: TGCAGTGCTAGAGGGGATAGCAATCAGCCCCAGCATTTT.

The V gene is TRBV2, the J gene TRBJ1-5; TRBD1 might be the D (5 bases). Germline CDR1 reads SNHLY; CDR2 reads FYNNEI. Trimming removed 6 bases at V and 7 bases at J, with 10 bases between. This CDR3 region has 12 residues. The CDR3 loop is CASRRGGQPQHF. For the CDR3, the DNA is TGTGCCAGCAGGAGGGGTGGGCAGCCCCAGCATTTT.

V is TRBV20-1 and J is TRBJ2-7, with a weak D call TRBD1 (5 bases). This CDR3 region has 13 residues. Trimming removed 3 bases from V and 6 bases from J, with 15 bases in between. CDR1 and CDR2 (germline): DFQATT, SNEGSKA (reference sequence). The chain's CDR3 is CSASGQGAFEQYF. In nucleotides, the CDR3 is TGCAGTGCTAGCGGGCAGGGCGCTTTCGAGCAGTACTTC.

J is TRBJ1-5 and V is TRBV7-2; D ambiguous. V lost 4 bases, J lost 7 bases, and 14 bases lay in between. From germline, CDR1 is SGHTA and CDR2 FQGNSA. This CDR3 region has 14 residues. The CDR3: CASSSGGPGQPQHF. The DNA for the CDR3 is TGTGCCAGCAGCTCCGGCGGGCCGGGACAGCCCCAGCATTTT.

This chain joins TRBV3-1 and TRBJ1-1; D gene unclear. The CDR3 is 14 amino acids. The germline V gene encodes CDR1 LGHDT and CDR2 YNNKEL (reference sequence). V lost 0 bases, J lost 5 bases, and 10 bases lay in between. For the CDR3, the DNA is TGTGCCAGCAGCCAAGAGGGCTGGAGAACTGAAGCTTTCTTT. It specifies CASSQEGWRTEAFF.

The rearrangement joins TRBV19 to TRBJ2-1; TRBD1 is a possible D gene (5 bases). Trimming removed 8 bases from V and 1 base from J, with 12 bases in between. This CDR3 has 14 amino acids. The V gene's germline CDR1 is LNHDA and CDR2 SQIVND (reference sequence). The CDR3 sequence is CASGPGPSYNEQFF. The CDR3 DNA is TGTGCCAGTGGTCCAGGGCCATCCTACAATGAGCAGTTCTTC.

V is TRBV30 and J is TRBJ2-2, with a tentative D call TRBD1 (6 bases). Trimming removed 1 base from V and 4 bases from J, with 10 bases in between. This CDR3 contains 14 residues. The germline gives CDR1 GTSNPN, CDR2 SVGIG (reference sequence). CDR3 in amino acids: CAWSANRVTGELFF. The CDR3 coding sequence is TGTGCCTGGAGTGCCAACAGGGTCACCGGGGAGCTGTTTTTT.

The chain couples TRBV24-1 to TRBJ1-2, with D possibly TRBD1 on 5 matching bases. The CDR3 runs 15 residues. Germline loops: CDR1 KGHDR, CDR2 SFDVKD. Trimming took 4 bases from V and 4 from J, leaving 15 bases between them. Written as DNA, the CDR3 is TGTGCCACCAGTGACAACCTCGGGACGGGCTATGGCTACACCTTC. This sequence encodes CATSDNLGTGYGYTF.

The J gene is TRBJ2-2, the V gene TRBV20-1; D unresolved. Germline assignment: CDR1 DFQATT and CDR2 SNEGSKA (reference sequence). Trimming removed 5 bases at V and 5 bases at J, with 9 bases between. This CDR3 spans 12 amino acids. CDR3: CSAPGKTGELFF. CDR3 DNA: TGCAGTGCTCCCGGAAAAACCGGGGAGCTGTTTTTT.

This clonotype was picked up one time. V and J are TRBV3-1 and TRBJ1-1; no definite D call. CDR3 length equals 14 residues. With 0 bases removed from V and 5 bases from J, the gap between germline ends came to 10 bases. Per the germline V gene, CDR1 is LGHDT and CDR2 is YNNKEL (reference sequence). CDR3 protein: CASSQDHSGTEAFF. Here the CDR3 DNA reads TGTGCCAGCAGCCAAGACCACTCAGGAACTGAAGCTTTCTTT. The complete variable domain, with remaining parts taken from reference TRBV3-1 and TRBJ1-1, reads DTAVSQTPKYLVTQMGNDKSIKCEQNLGHDTMYWYKQDSKKFLKIMFSYNNKELIINETVPNRFSPKSPDKAHLNLHINSLELGDSAVYFCASSQDHSGTEAFFGQGTRLTVV.

This chain's CDR3 is CASSLRTGKYNSPLHF. In DNA, the CDR3 is TGTGCCAGCAGCTTGAGGACAGGGAAGTACAATTCACCCCTCCACTTT. V usage is TRBV7-6 and J usage is TRBJ1-6, with 8 bases lining up with TRBD1. This CDR3 region has 16 residues. The ends lost 3 bases at V and 7 bases at J; junction bases unmatched: 8. CDR1 is SGHVS and CDR2 is FNYEAQ in the germline V gene.

V usage is TRBV2 and J usage is TRBJ1-5; D is unresolved. Per the germline V gene, CDR1 is SNHLY and CDR2 is FYNNEI. V was trimmed by 2 bases and J by 7 bases, leaving 9 bases between them. This CDR3 has 13 residues. The CDR3 DNA is TGTGCCAGCAGTGAAATTCTGTACCAGCCCCAGCATTTT. Translating gives CASSEILYQPQHF.

The chain employs TRBV6-1 and TRBJ1-1, with 8 bases aligning to TRBD1. CDR3 length: 12 amino acids. Germline V gives CDR1 MNHNS, CDR2 SASEGT. V dropped 9 bases and J dropped 4; count of bases not matched to a gene: 4. The CDR3 DNA is TGTGCCAGTCGGACAGGGACCACTGAAGCTTTCTTT. Protein: CASRTGTTEAFF.

The rearrangement uses TRBV11-2 and TRBJ2-7; no definite D call. Germline CDR1 and CDR2: SGHAT and FQNNGV. V lost 7 bases and J lost 2, with 9 bases in between. The CDR3 consists of 12 residues. CDR3 residues: CASTHRPYEQYF. CDR3 in DNA: TGTGCCAGCACCCATCGCCCCTACGAGCAGTACTTC.

The V gene is TRBV4-2, the J gene TRBJ2-1; 11 nucleotides agree with TRBD2. The CDR3 is made up of 17 amino acids. CDR1 is LGHNA, CDR2 YNFKEQ, per germline. The trim removed 1 base at V and 7 bases at J, leaving 9 bases unmatched. This CDR3 reads CASSQVILAGAGNEQFF. As DNA, the CDR3 is TGTGCCAGCAGCCAAGTCATACTAGCGGGGGCCGGGAATGAGCAGTTCTTC.

This clonotype has a single count. The V gene is TRBV6-1, the J gene TRBJ2-1, with D unresolved. Germline V gene data show CDR1 as MNHNS and CDR2 as SASEGT. The CDR3 contains 14 residues. The V end was cut by 7 bases, the J end by 0 bases, with 10 bases between. The CDR3 is CASTDWSSYNEQFF. The CDR3 DNA follows: TGTGCCAGCACAGACTGGAGCTCCTACAATGAGCAGTTCTTC.

The rearrangement uses TRBV12-3 or TRBV12-4 and TRBJ1-2; D not certain. The CDR3 runs to 14 residues. With 7 bases removed from V and 0 bases from J, the gap between germline ends came to 12 bases. The CDR3 bases are TGTGCCAGCAAAGAGCGGCCTGCTAACTATGGCTACACCTTC. It is translated as CASKERPANYGYTF.

The rearrangement joins TRBV7-9 to TRBJ2-7; tentatively, D is TRBD1 or TRBD2 (5 bases each). The ends were cut back, 3 bases at V and 3 bases at J, with 12 bases in the middle. The germline V gene encodes CDR1 SEHNR and CDR2 FQNEAQ (reference sequence). The CDR3 runs 14 residues. Here the CDR3 DNA reads TGTGCCAGCAGCTTTACCCAGGGAGTCTACGAGCAGTACTTC. Amino acid sequence: CASSFTQGVYEQYF.

V usage is TRBV12-3 or TRBV12-4 and J usage is TRBJ1-2, with 10 bases matching TRBD1. J lost 8 bases, V lost 3 bases, and 9 bases had no gene match. This CDR3 has 15 residues. This CDR3 is CASSFDAVTGGGYTF. CDR3 sequence (DNA): TGTGCCAGCAGTTTCGACGCAGTGACAGGGGGCGGCTACACCTTC.

J is TRBJ2-5 and V is TRBV3-1, with TRBD2 as a possible D gene (5 bases). V was cut by 1 base and J by 2 bases, with 5 bases left in between. This CDR3 is 13 amino acids long. The germline gives CDR1 LGHDT, CDR2 YNNKEL (reference sequence). CDR3 residues: CASSQGEQETQYF. For the CDR3, the DNA is TGTGCCAGCAGCCAAGGGGAGCAAGAGACCCAGTACTTC.

The chain recombines TRBV20-1 with TRBJ2-1; unclear D gene. Trimming cost V 1 base and J 8 bases, with 12 bases left between them. CDR1 DFQATT and CDR2 SNEGSKA come from the germline V gene (reference sequence). The CDR3 spans 13 residues. The CDR3 region has the DNA TGCAGTGCTAGAGTCCCCCCTCTGGATGAGCAGTTCTTC. Translation gives CSARVPPLDEQFF.

This clonotype was seen once. V usage is TRBV12-3 or TRBV12-4 and J usage is TRBJ1-1; 7 positions agree with TRBD1. The CDR3 consists of 11 residues. J gave up 7 bases and V 4 bases, and 0 bases lay outside the gene matches. The CDR3 sequence is CASSWDSEAFF. The CDR3 DNA sequence: TGTGCCAGCAGTTGGGACAGTGAAGCTTTCTTT.

J is TRBJ2-1 and V is TRBV6-5; TRBD1 matches 8 bases. CDR3 size: 15 residues. Per the germline V gene, CDR1 is MNHEY and CDR2 is SVGAGI. V lost 6 bases to trimming and J lost 0 bases; unmatched junction nucleotides: 4. For the CDR3, the DNA is TGTGCCAGCAGACAACAGGGGGACTCCTACAATGAGCAGTTCTTC. It yields the protein CASRQQGDSYNEQFF.

The V gene is TRBV29-1, the J gene TRBJ1-2, with TRBD1 identical over 7 bases. The germline CDR1 and CDR2 sequences are SQVTM and ANQGSEA. The CDR3 spans 12 residues. V lost 6 bases, J lost 5 bases, and 6 bases stayed unmatched. The CDR3 reads CSVGGTVYGYTF. The CDR3 DNA reads TGCAGCGTCGGAGGGACAGTTTATGGCTACACCTTC.

The rearrangement uses TRBV3-1 and TRBJ1-1; perhaps TRBD1 as D (6 bases). Trimming pared 2 bases from V and 5 bases from J, leaving 12 bases between. Germline assignment: CDR1 LGHDT and CDR2 YNNKEL (reference sequence). The CDR3 covers 14 residues. CDR3 region: CASSQNQGRTEAFF. For the CDR3, the DNA is TGTGCCAGCAGCCAAAACCAGGGGAGAACTGAAGCTTTCTTT.

V usage is TRBV6-5 and J usage is TRBJ1-2; unclear D gene. The CDR3 totals 12 residues. The germline V gene encodes CDR1 MNHEY and CDR2 SVGAGI. Trimming left V 6 bases short and J 1 base short, with 6 bases between. The CDR3 sequence: CASRSHNYGYTF. CDR3 DNA: TGTGCCAGCAGGAGTCATAACTATGGCTACACCTTC.